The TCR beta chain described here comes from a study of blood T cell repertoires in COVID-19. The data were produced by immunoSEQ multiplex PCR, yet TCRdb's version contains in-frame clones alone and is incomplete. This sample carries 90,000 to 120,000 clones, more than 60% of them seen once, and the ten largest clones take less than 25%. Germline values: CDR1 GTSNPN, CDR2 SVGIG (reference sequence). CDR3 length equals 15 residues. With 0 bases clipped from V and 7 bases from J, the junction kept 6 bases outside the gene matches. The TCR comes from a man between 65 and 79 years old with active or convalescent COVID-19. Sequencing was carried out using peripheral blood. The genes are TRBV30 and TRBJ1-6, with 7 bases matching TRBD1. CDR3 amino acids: CAWSVGPGGNSPLHF. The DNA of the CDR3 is TGTGCCTGGAGTGTAGGGCCAGGGGGAAATTCACCCCTCCACTTT. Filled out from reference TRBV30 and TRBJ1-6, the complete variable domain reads SQTIHQWPATLVQPVGSPLSLECTVEGTSNPNLYWYRQAAGRGLQLLFYSVGIGQISSEVPQNLSASRPQDRQFILSSKKLLLSDSGFYLCAWSVGPGGNSPLHFGNGTRLTVT.